This TCR beta chain is drawn from a study of response to subunit inactivated influenza vaccine. This clonotype was found a few times. TCRdb re-analysed the RT-PCR reads in MiXCR, keeping a single row per CDR3 protein. The data contain some 540,000 distinct CDR3 sequences, roughly 25% of them singletons. CDR3 length equals 14 residues. In germline, CDR1 is SQVTM, CDR2 ANQGSEA. V was pared by 4 bases and J by 0 bases, with 12 bases between. The sample was also reused in another study, on T cells expressing NK-cell markers. From that second work: TCR beta libraries carry UMIs added by 5'RACE template switching. The sorts in several experiments were restricted to alpha-beta TCR T cells by an anti-gamma-delta TCR antibody.

The source material was CD4+ T cells sorted from PBMCs, sampled about 12 days after vaccination. The genes are TRBV29-1 and TRBJ2-5; possibly TRBD1 for D (5 bases). The origin of this receptor is a man aged 50-59 years who received an inactivated influenza vaccine. In nucleotides, the CDR3 is TGCAGCGTTGTGCCGGCAGGGCACCAAGAGACCCAGTACTTC. Translation: CSVVPAGHQETQYF.